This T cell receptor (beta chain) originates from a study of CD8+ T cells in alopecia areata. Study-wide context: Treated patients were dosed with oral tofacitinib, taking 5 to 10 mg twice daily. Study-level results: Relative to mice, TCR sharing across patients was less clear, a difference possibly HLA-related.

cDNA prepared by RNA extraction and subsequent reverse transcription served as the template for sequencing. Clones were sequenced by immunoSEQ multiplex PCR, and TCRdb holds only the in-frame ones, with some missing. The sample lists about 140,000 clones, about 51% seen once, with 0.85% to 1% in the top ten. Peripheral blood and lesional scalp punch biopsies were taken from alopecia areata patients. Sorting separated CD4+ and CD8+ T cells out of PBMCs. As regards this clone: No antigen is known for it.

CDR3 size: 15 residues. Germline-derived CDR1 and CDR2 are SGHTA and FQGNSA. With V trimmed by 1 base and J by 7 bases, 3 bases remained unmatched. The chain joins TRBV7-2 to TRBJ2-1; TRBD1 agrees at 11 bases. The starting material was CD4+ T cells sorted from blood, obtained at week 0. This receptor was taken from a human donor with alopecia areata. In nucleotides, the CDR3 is TGTGCCAGCAGCTTAGGGACAGGGGGCAGGAATGAGCAGTTCTTC. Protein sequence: CASSLGTGGRNEQFF. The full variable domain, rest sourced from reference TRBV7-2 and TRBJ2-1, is GAGVSQSPSNKVTEKGKDVELRCDPISGHTALYWYRQSLGQGLEFLIYFQGNSAPDKSGLPSDRFSAERTGGSVSTLTIQRTQQEDSAVYLCASSLGTGGRNEQFFGPGTRLTVL.